Listed below are T cell receptor beta chains from one sample, sequenced in a study of CD8+ T cells in alopecia areata. Assay: immunoSEQ multiplex PCR; the TCRdb copy retains only in-frame clones and omits some. The sample records under 150,000 clones, approximately 55% being singletons. Sequenced here: CD4+ T cells sorted from blood, sampled at week 24, from a patient treated with tofacitinib. Receptors originate from a human donor with alopecia areata. Each CDR3 is given with its conserved first and last residue. Fields, in order: clone size, D gene, V gene, J gene, CDR3 protein, CDR3 DNA. D genes are given only for firm matches. Clone size, where shown, is once, few, many, or a class for clones that have expanded.

.	.	TRBV15	TRBJ2-7	CATSRDIGGYEQYF	TGTGCCACCAGCAGAGATATAGGGGGGTACGAGCAGTACTTC
.	TRBD1	TRBV15	TRBJ1-5	CATSRDGQGDQPQHF	TGTGCCACCAGCAGAGATGGACAGGGAGATCAGCCCCAGCATTTT
.	.	TRBV6-6	TRBJ2-4	CASSLFRDIQYF	TGTGCCAGCAGTTTGTTTAGGGACATTCAGTACTTC
.	.	TRBV4-2	TRBJ2-3	CASSQTGTPGGQYF	TGTGCCAGCAGCCAGACCGGGACTCCGGGCGGGCAGTATTTT
.	.	TRBV7-9	TRBJ1-1	CASSLGADGEAFF	TGTGCCAGCAGCTTAGGGGCAGACGGTGAGGCTTTCTTT
.	.	TRBV5-6	TRBJ2-7	CASSPGVGGTYEQYF	TGTGCCAGCAGCCCGGGCGTGGGCGGAACGTACGAGCAGTACTTC
few	.	TRBV5-1	TRBJ2-5	CASSWGRGLETQYF	TGCGCCAGCAGCTGGGGACGGGGCCTGGAGACCCAGTACTTC
few	.	TRBV9	TRBJ1-5	CASSSGQFGQPQHF	TGTGCCAGCAGCTCCGGACAGTTTGGTCAGCCCCAGCATTTT
.	.	TRBV11-2	TRBJ2-5	CASSLIGGRIQETQYF	TGTGCCAGCAGCCTAATCGGGGGGCGGATCCAAGAGACCCAGTACTTC
.	TRBD2	TRBV4-1	TRBJ2-2	CASSPGLAGRKSGELFF	TGCGCCAGCAGCCCGGGACTAGCGGGAAGGAAGAGCGGGGAGCTGTTTTTT
.	.	TRBV29-1	TRBJ1-2	CSVHLGQGNGYTF	TGCAGCGTGCACCTTGGGCAGGGAAACGGCTACACCTTC
.	TRBD1	TRBV9	TRBJ1-1	CASSPSRFNRGMNTEAFF	TGTGCCAGCAGCCCCTCTCGATTCAACAGGGGAATGAACACTGAAGCTTTCTTT
.	TRBD1	TRBV19	TRBJ1-1	CASTPGQGVGNTEAFF	TGTGCCAGTACCCCGGGACAGGGCGTCGGGAACACTGAAGCTTTCTTT
few	TRBD1	TRBV2	TRBJ2-3	CASSAGQGNSDTQYF	TGTGCCAGCAGTGCCGGACAGGGGAATTCGGATACGCAGTATTTT
few	.	TRBV19	TRBJ1-6	CASSNFLQGTSPLHF	TGTGCCAGTAGTAATTTTTTACAGGGAACGTCACCCCTCCACTTT
.	TRBD1	TRBV23-1	TRBJ2-2	CASSQYGQGIGELFF	TGCGCCAGCAGTCAATATGGACAGGGGATAGGGGAGCTGTTTTTT
.	.	TRBV7-2	TRBJ2-6	CASRQSVSSGANVLTF	TGTGCCAGCAGACAGAGCGTTTCCTCTGGGGCCAACGTCCTGACTTTC
.	.	TRBV14	TRBJ1-4	CASSQVVFF	TGTGCCAGCAGCCAAGTGGTGTTTTTT
few	TRBD1	TRBV30	TRBJ2-3	CAWSAGTGGKGTQYF	TGTGCCTGGAGCGCCGGGACAGGGGGAAAGGGTACGCAGTATTTT
.	TRBD1	TRBV18	TRBJ1-5	CASSPGQGLQPQHF	TGTGCCAGCTCACCGGGACAGGGGCTTCAGCCCCAGCATTTT
.	TRBD2	TRBV7-3	TRBJ2-1	CASSLNVGLAGNEQFF	TGTGCCAGCAGCCTGAACGTAGGACTAGCGGGCAATGAGCAGTTCTTC
.	TRBD1	TRBV5-1	TRBJ1-1	CASSRQGGERAFF	TGCGCCAGCAGCAGACAGGGGGGAGAAAGAGCTTTCTTT
.	.	TRBV27	TRBJ1-2	CASSLSFDGLYGYTF	TGTGCCAGCAGTTTATCCTTCGACGGTCTCTATGGCTACACCTTC
.	.	TRBV5-1	TRBJ2-7	CASSPRDAGRQEQYF	TGCGCCAGCAGCCCACGGGACGCCGGACGGCAGGAGCAGTACTTC
few	TRBD2	TRBV11-1	TRBJ2-1	CASSASGTSSNEQFF	TGTGCCAGCAGCGCGTCCGGGACTAGCTCGAATGAGCAGTTCTTC
.	TRBD1	TRBV7-9	TRBJ1-2	CASSSRTGTGYTF	TGTGCCAGCAGCTCCCGGACAGGGACTGGCTACACCTTC
.	TRBD2	TRBV5-1	TRBJ2-1	CASSERTSGIKKVHEQFF	TGCGCCAGCAGCGAGAGGACTAGCGGTATTAAGAAGGTCCATGAGCAGTTCTTC
few	.	TRBV19	TRBJ1-1	CASSPPRGLMNTEAFF	TGTGCCAGTAGTCCACCCAGGGGACTAATGAACACTGAAGCTTTCTTT
.	.	TRBV29-1	TRBJ1-2	CSVSGRNYGYTF	TGCAGCGTTTCCGGGCGGAACTATGGCTACACCTTC
.	.	TRBV15	TRBJ1-2	CATSRDSYGYTF	TGTGCCACCAGCAGGGACAGCTATGGCTACACCTTC
few	.	TRBV9	TRBJ2-3	CASSVFSTDTQYF	TGTGCCAGCAGCGTCTTCAGCACAGATACGCAGTATTTT
.	.	TRBV29-1	TRBJ2-2	CSAAGQRGTGELFF	TGCAGCGCTGCGGGACAGCGGGGAACCGGGGAGCTGTTTTTT
few	.	TRBV29-1	TRBJ2-1	CSVNPAGTHYYNEQFF	TGCAGCGTCAACCCAGCCGGGACCCACTACTACAATGAGCAGTTCTTC
.	TRBD2	TRBV18	TRBJ2-1	CASSSGGLASYNEQFF	TGTGCCAGCTCAAGCGGGGGGCTTGCCTCCTACAATGAGCAGTTCTTC
.	.	TRBV30	TRBJ1-6	CAWSVRVGNSPLHF	TGTGCCTGGAGCGTCAGGGTGGGCAATTCACCCCTCCACTTT
.	.	TRBV6-5	TRBJ2-1	CASSSGFEQFF	TGTGCCAGCAGTTCGGGCTTTGAGCAGTTCTTC